The source of this T cell receptor (beta chain) is a study of blood T cell repertoires in COVID-19. The overall study: The United States, Italy and Spain supplied acute and convalescent COVID-19 samples.

Original analysis: Scientists estimated how many nucleated cells there were by amplifying reference gene primers. Assay: immunoSEQ multiplex PCR; the TCRdb copy retains only in-frame clones and omits some. That table furnishes V, J and clone size, whereas the DNA furnished D and trimming. The top ten clones hold over 8.5% of a sample with roughly 250,000 clones, around 82% of them seen once. The sample comprised peripheral blood. The origin of this receptor is a human donor in a cohort sampled during active COVID-19.

CDR3 in DNA: TGTGCCAGCAGCTCAACAGACCTCTATGGCTACACCTTC. It specifies CASSSTDLYGYTF. The rearrangement uses TRBV13 and TRBJ1-2; D remains unclear. The CDR3 sequence is 13 residues long. Germline CDR1 is PRHDT and CDR2 is FYEKMQ (reference sequence). V was trimmed by 4 bases and J by 4 bases, leaving 10 bases between them.